This T cell receptor beta chain was sequenced for a study of blood T cell repertoires in COVID-19. TCRdb's table, derived via immunoSEQ multiplex PCR, lists solely in-frame clones and lacks some. The sample has roughly 100,000 clones, roughly nine tenths seen once. V gave up 5 bases and J gave up 5 bases, with 20 bases separating them. Germline CDR1 and CDR2: SGHDT and YYEEEE. The CDR3 has 15 amino acids. The chain combines TRBV5-6 with TRBJ2-7; D remains unclear. The sequenced sample was peripheral blood. This sequence was found in a human donor in a cohort sampled during active COVID-19. CDR3 residues: CASSYRVHRVDEQYF. The CDR3 region has the DNA TGTGCCAGCAGTTACCGTGTCCACCGCGTCGACGAGCAGTACTTC.